The 12 T cell receptor beta chains below were found in one sample sequenced in a study of CXCR3-negative and CXCR3-positive naive CD8 T cells. Study results and limitations: For CXCR3-positive naive cells, TRB CDR3s were more hydrophobic than those of CXCR3-negative naive cells.

Through 5' RACE with UMI labels, the TRB cDNA libraries were prepared. TCRdb reprocessed the 5' RACE reads and stores each CDR3 protein as one record, lacking DNA. The sample table includes tens of thousands of distinct CDR3 sequences. The antigens these receptors bind are not known. Sequenced material: naive CXCR3+ CD8+ T cells from blood. Described subset: CD45RO-CCR7+CD27+CD95- naive CD8+ T cells expressing CXCR3 (TNR3+). These receptors all come from a human donor in good health. Some clones in this sample may be carry-over from other donors' samples.

The rearrangement uses TRBV7-9 and TRBJ2-4; the TCRdb call, TRBD1, lacks DNA for checking. This CDR3 comprises 14 residues. Germline CDR1 is SEHNR and CDR2 is FQNEAQ (reference sequence). The CDR3 loop is CASSLFGQGDIQYF.

The chain couples TRBV27 to TRBJ1-2; TCRdb names TRBD1, which stays unverified in the absence of DNA. Per germline, CDR1 MNHEY and CDR2 SMNVEV (reference sequence). The CDR3 has 12 amino acids. The CDR3 region is CASSARGDGYTF.

The chain is built from TRBV9 and TRBJ1-3. Per germline, CDR1 SGDLS and CDR2 YYNGEE. The CDR3 contains 16 residues. The CDR3 region is CASSVADGSSGNTIYF.

The chain couples TRBV5-1 to TRBJ2-7; the D call of TRBD2 rests on TCRdb alone, since no DNA is present to check it. The V gene's germline CDR1 is SGHRS and CDR2 YFSETQ. This CDR3 spans 14 amino acids. The CDR3 loop is CASSFSGGPYEQYF.

This rearrangement joins TRBV15 to TRBJ1-4; TCRdb names TRBD1, which stays unverified in the absence of DNA. Germline V gives CDR1 LNHNV, CDR2 YYDKDF (reference sequence). This CDR3 spans 14 amino acids. CDR3 loop: CATSRGDRDEKLFF.

The chain combines TRBV29-1 with TRBJ2-4; TCRdb selects TRBD1, and the lack of DNA leaves this call unchecked. Per the germline V gene, CDR1 is SQVTM and CDR2 is ANQGSEA. The CDR3 covers 13 residues. CDR3 loop: CSVVLTGSNIQYF.

The gene calls are TRBV29-1 and TRBJ2-2; no DNA is available, so the TRBD2 call from TCRdb remains unchecked. The CDR3 is 14 residues long. The germline V gene encodes CDR1 SQVTM and CDR2 ANQGSEA. This chain's CDR3 is CSVDGGDLNGELFF.

The chain is built from TRBV6-4 and TRBJ2-1; TCRdb's D call of TRBD1 is untestable without DNA. Germline CDR1 is MRHNA and CDR2 is SNTAGT. CDR3 length: 15 residues. The CDR3 sequence is CASSRGTGGGNEQFF.

This clonotype is labeled medium-sized (0.01 to 0.1%) based on frequency. The chain employs TRBV7-9 and TRBJ1-1. Germline V gene sequence: CDR1 SEHNR, CDR2 FQNEAQ (reference sequence). The length of the CDR3 is 12 residues. This CDR3 is CASSFRSHEAFF.

The chain links TRBV7-2 to TRBJ1-1. Per the germline V gene, CDR1 is SGHTA and CDR2 is FQGNSA. The CDR3 is 14 residues long. CDR3 region: CASSRRELNTEAFF. The full variable domain, completed using reference TRBV7-2 and TRBJ1-1, is GAGVSQSPSNKVTEKGKDVELRCDPISGHTALYWYRQSLGQGLEFLIYFQGNSAPDKSGLPSDRFSAERTGGSVSTLTIQRTQQEDSAVYLCASSRRELNTEAFFGQGTRLTVV.

This chain uses TRBV29-1 with TRBJ2-3; TCRdb picks TRBD2, but there is no DNA to check that call. The V gene's germline CDR1 is SQVTM and CDR2 ANQGSEA. The CDR3 length is 16 residues. CDR3 residues: CSVEDGGAGGPDTQYF.

The chain joins TRBV28 to TRBJ1-5; TCRdb's D gene call, TRBD1, goes unchecked for lack of DNA. This CDR3 contains 16 residues. Germline CDR1 reads MDHEN; CDR2 reads SYDVKM. This chain's CDR3 is CASSLPGQGARQPQHF.